This T cell receptor (beta chain) was sequenced for a study of blood T cell repertoires in COVID-19. Across the study: Some COVID-19 samples were acute and others convalescent; all came from the United States, Italy and Spain. Sample material is recorded as cDNA or gDNA derived from T cells, B-cell-depleted T cells, or PBMCs.

As handled by the study authors: Using reference gene primer amplification, nucleated cell counts were estimated. Method: immunoSEQ multiplex PCR; TCRdb's copy keeps in-frame clones and lacks some. That table gives V, J and clone size, and the DNA gave D and trimming. The data contain some 31,000 clones, over 90% of them seen just once; the ten biggest clones take up around 5.5%. Germline assignment: CDR1 LNHDA and CDR2 SQIVND (reference sequence). Deletions cut 5 bases from V and 6 bases from J, with 7 bases between. The CDR3 spans 12 residues. This TCR was sampled from a human donor in a cohort sampled during active COVID-19. Sequenced material: peripheral blood. The rearrangement links TRBV19 to TRBJ2-2, with D perhaps matching TRBD2 (5 bases). CDR3 residues: CASSDGAGELFF. CDR3 sequence (DNA): TGTGCCAGTAGTGACGGGGCCGGGGAGCTGTTTTTT.